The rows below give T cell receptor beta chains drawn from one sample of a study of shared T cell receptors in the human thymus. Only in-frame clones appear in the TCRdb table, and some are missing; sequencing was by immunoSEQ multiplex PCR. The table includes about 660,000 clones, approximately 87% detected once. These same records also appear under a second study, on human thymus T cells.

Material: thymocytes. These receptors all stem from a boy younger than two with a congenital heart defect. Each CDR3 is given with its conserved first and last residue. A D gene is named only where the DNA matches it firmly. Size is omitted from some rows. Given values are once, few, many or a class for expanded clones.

CDR3aa: CASSSPVLTDTQYF
CDR3nt: TGTGCCAGCAGTTCCCCGGTCCTCACAGATACGCAGTATTTT
v_gene: TRBV6-1
j_gene: TRBJ2-3
abundance: NA
d_gene: NA

CDR3aa: CASSQKRESYEQYF
CDR3nt: TGCGCCAGCAGCCAAAAGCGAGAATCCTACGAGCAGTACTTC
v_gene: TRBV4-1
j_gene: TRBJ2-7
abundance: NA
d_gene: NA

CDR3aa: CASSVGSEVIRRDLVGDYGYTF
CDR3nt: TGTGCCAGCAGCGTAGGTTCAGAGGTGATTAGGCGGGACCTCGTTGGCGACTATGGCTACACCTTC
v_gene: TRBV9
j_gene: TRBJ1-2
abundance: NA
d_gene: NA

CDR3aa: CASTLTGGPNQPQHF
CDR3nt: TGTGCCAGCACCCTTACAGGGGGGCCCAATCAGCCCCAGCATTTT
v_gene: TRBV21-1
j_gene: TRBJ1-5
abundance: NA
d_gene: NA

CDR3aa: CASSQDTEGTSYEQYF
CDR3nt: TGCGCCAGCAGCCAAGATACTGAGGGCACCTCTTACGAGCAGTACTTC
v_gene: TRBV4-3
j_gene: TRBJ2-7
abundance: NA
d_gene: NA

CDR3aa: CASSDHRATQPQHF
CDR3nt: TGTGCCAGCAGTGACCACAGGGCGACTCAGCCCCAGCATTTT
v_gene: TRBV25-1
j_gene: TRBJ1-5
abundance: NA
d_gene: NA

CDR3aa: CASSLGTAPTDTQYF
CDR3nt: TGTGCCAGCAGCTTAGGCACAGCTCCCACAGATACGCAGTATTTT
v_gene: TRBV7-2
j_gene: TRBJ2-3
abundance: NA
d_gene: NA

CDR3aa: CASSPLSRWWGYTF
CDR3nt: TGTGCCAGCTCACCACTGTCACGGTGGTGGGGCTACACCTTC
v_gene: TRBV18
j_gene: TRBJ1-2
abundance: NA
d_gene: NA

CDR3aa: CASGGLADSQETQYF
CDR3nt: TGTGCCAGCGGGGGACTAGCGGACAGTCAAGAGACCCAGTACTTC
v_gene: TRBV2
j_gene: TRBJ2-5
abundance: NA
d_gene: TRBD2

CDR3aa: CASSHQPTSGEQYF
CDR3nt: TGTGCCAGCAGCCACCAGCCGACTAGCGGCGAGCAGTACTTC
v_gene: TRBV4-2
j_gene: TRBJ2-7
abundance: NA
d_gene: TRBD2

CDR3aa: CASSPTFLTPLSYGYTF
CDR3nt: TGTGCCAGCAGTCCGACATTTCTCACCCCCCTATCGTATGGCTACACCTTC
v_gene: TRBV28
j_gene: TRBJ1-2
abundance: NA
d_gene: NA

CDR3aa: CASSPSGGENTEAFF
CDR3nt: TGTGCCAGCAGCCCCAGCGGGGGGGAGAACACTGAAGCTTTCTTT
v_gene: TRBV7-9
j_gene: TRBJ1-1
abundance: NA
d_gene: NA

CDR3aa: CASSLLGSEQFF
CDR3nt: TGTGCCAGCAGCTTATTGGGGAGTGAGCAGTTCTTC
v_gene: TRBV5-6
j_gene: TRBJ2-1
abundance: NA
d_gene: NA

CDR3aa: CAWGGQGPTNGYTF
CDR3nt: TGTGCCTGGGGGGGACAGGGACCGACGAATGGCTACACCTTC
v_gene: TRBV30
j_gene: TRBJ1-2
abundance: once
d_gene: TRBD1

CDR3aa: CASSPLTLAEEQFF
CDR3nt: TGCGCCAGCAGCCCCCTGACGCTAGCGGAGGAGCAGTTCTTC
v_gene: TRBV5-1
j_gene: TRBJ2-1
abundance: once
d_gene: TRBD2

CDR3aa: CASKTDRGQEKLFF
CDR3nt: TGTGCCAGCAAAACTGACAGGGGGCAGGAAAAACTGTTTTTT
v_gene: TRBV27
j_gene: TRBJ1-4
abundance: NA
d_gene: TRBD1

CDR3aa: CASSLPQREQFF
CDR3nt: TGTGCCAGCAGCTTACCTCAGCGGGAGCAGTTCTTC
v_gene: TRBV11-2
j_gene: TRBJ2-1
abundance: NA
d_gene: NA

CDR3aa: CASSQDRQGRYEQYF
CDR3nt: TGTGCCAGCAGCCAAGATCGGCAGGGGCGGTACGAGCAGTACTTC
v_gene: TRBV14
j_gene: TRBJ2-7
abundance: NA
d_gene: NA

CDR3aa: CASSRTAGNSNQPQHF
CDR3nt: TGTGCCAGCAGCCGCACGGCGGGTAATAGCAATCAGCCCCAGCATTTT
v_gene: TRBV27
j_gene: TRBJ1-5
abundance: NA
d_gene: NA

CDR3aa: CASRPRSGSGDTQYF
CDR3nt: TGTGCCAGCAGACCCCGTAGCGGGAGCGGGGATACGCAGTATTTT
v_gene: TRBV27
j_gene: TRBJ2-3
abundance: NA
d_gene: TRBD2

CDR3aa: CASSPPAGGLKETQYF
CDR3nt: TGTGCCAGCTCACCACCGGCGGGAGGGCTAAAGGAGACCCAGTACTTC
v_gene: TRBV18
j_gene: TRBJ2-5
abundance: NA
d_gene: TRBD2

CDR3aa: CASSYFGLAEPGEQYF
CDR3nt: TGTGCCAGCAGTTACTTCGGACTAGCGGAGCCAGGGGAGCAGTACTTC
v_gene: TRBV6-6
j_gene: TRBJ2-7
abundance: NA
d_gene: TRBD2

CDR3aa: CASSLRPYQPQHF
CDR3nt: TGTGCCAGCAGCCTGCGGCCCTATCAGCCCCAGCATTTT
v_gene: TRBV7-2
j_gene: TRBJ1-5
abundance: NA
d_gene: NA

CDR3aa: CASSLGGGREKLFF
CDR3nt: TGCGCCAGCAGCTTGGGAGGAGGTCGGGAAAAACTGTTTTTT
v_gene: TRBV5-1
j_gene: TRBJ1-4
abundance: once
d_gene: NA